This T cell receptor (beta chain) was documented in a study of OX40 agonist ivuxolimab in advanced cancers. For context, the study as a whole: Ivuxolimab was an agonistic, fully human IgG2 monoclonal antibody directed against OX40 (CD134), a costimulatory receptor. Among the roughly 54 dose-escalation patients, around 19 had hepatocellular carcinoma, approximately 15 melanoma, 9 renal cell carcinoma and 9 head and neck cancer. Patients were allowed to have had prior anti-PD-1, anti-PD-L1 or anti-CTLA-4 therapy, and approximately 40% of the dose-escalation patients had previously received checkpoint inhibitors. Partial responses occurred in three dose-escalation patients, of whom one had hepatocellular carcinoma and two had cutaneous melanoma. The dose-escalation cohort was roughly 80% male with a mean age of approximately 59 years, ranging from roughly 23 to 90. Intravenous ivuxolimab was administered to patients every 2 weeks at six dose levels: 0.01, 0.1, 0.3, 1.5, 3 and 10 mg/kg. The point of sequencing TCRbeta in the periphery was to test whether ivuxolimab changed TCR sequence diversity and drove clonal T-cell expansion. The paper describes the monotherapy dose-escalation part (N = 52 patients) of the phase I trial of ivuxolimab.

Broad study findings and their caveats: In partial responders in the 0.1-3.0 mg/kg groups, normalized peripheral clonal expansion was found to be among the lowest, especially among CD8+ T cells. Low levels of normalized T-cell clonal expansion were also seen in some patients who did not respond. The antigen specificity of the clonally expanded peripheral T cells was not determined. After ivuxolimab, CD8+ T cells had more expanded clones than CD4+ T cells on average. At doses from 0.1 to 3.0 mg/kg, clonal expansion was seen in both CD4+ and CD8+ blood T cells between baseline and week 6.

Genomic DNA was extracted from sorted cells for sequencing of the TCRbeta CDR3 region. The immunoSEQ Assay was used for sequencing of TCRbeta CDR3 regions. The immuneACCESS repertoire file appears here via TCRdb, limited to in-frame rearrangements. These files lack a portion of the clones; in checked studies, under half of the deficit traces to unresolved V genes, and the cause of the others is not known. In this sample the table shows around 46,000 clones, around 89% of which occur a single time. The ten largest clones add up to approximately 10% of the sample. Notes on this clone: Its binding antigen is unknown. Base qualities are not provided; no much larger clone lies one nucleotide away.

The trial excluded patients who had a history of autoimmune disease or who were on systemic immunosuppression. Peripheral blood for TCR sequencing was collected from all dose cohorts at baseline, on cycle 4 day 1, and on cycle 7 day 1. The samples were drawn from a first-in-human, open-label, multicenter phase I dose-escalation trial of ivuxolimab. The trial enrolled adults with locally advanced or metastatic head and neck squamous cell, hepatocellular, melanoma or renal cell carcinoma. Before TCR sequencing, CD4+ T cells and CD8+ T cells were sorted from peripheral blood as separate populations. CDR3 length: 13 amino acids, cysteine to phenylalanine. Only the CDR3 region is kept as DNA, spanning 39 bases read in frame from base 1. CDR1 and CDR2 were assigned from the germline V gene as WSHSY and SAAADI. Trimming costs V 0 bases and J 10 bases, and their ends lie 9 bases apart.

The TCR was taken from an adult with an advanced solid tumor such as melanoma, head and neck, liver or kidney cancer. The receptor chain draws on TRBV10-2 and TRBJ2-2; the D segment cannot be called with confidence. This specimen consisted of CD4+ or CD8+ T cells sorted from blood, obtained in a trial of the OX40 agonist ivuxolimab. The nucleotide sequence is given as TGCGCCAGCAGTGAGTCTCCGAGTGCGGAGCTGTTTTTT. Translated, it reads CASSESPSAELFF.